The entry below gives a single TCR beta chain sequence along with its context. The antigen it recognizes is unknown. No much larger clone is present one base from it, and per-base qualities are unavailable. Every donor in the study was a healthy Caucasian. Three pairs of female monozygotic twins, all aged roughly 18 to 29 years, were included in the twin cohort. Positive isolation kits from Invitrogen were used to isolate CD4+ and CD8+ T cell populations. Trimming leaves V shorter by 5 bases and J shorter by 3 bases, with the junction holding 7 bases beyond the gene matches. The CDR3, from cysteine to phenylalanine, totals 14 residues. The CDR3 DNA has 42 bases and is translated from base 1. The germline V gene (reference sequence) sets CDR1 to DFQATT and CDR2 to SNEGSKA. This entry is derived from a study of identical twins (dated by TCRdb to 2016 to 2017). For context, the study as a whole: To test whether fetal clonotypes persist, the study used deep sequencing on TCR alpha and beta repertoires from monozygotic twins, unrelated adults of various ages, and cord blood. Replicate twin experiments were performed at different times using different library preparation protocols to rule out contamination.

Library creation used 5' RACE. For sequencing, an Illumina HiSeq 2000 was employed. Template switching introduced a universal primer binding site; the final cDNA contained a unique molecular identifier, enabling accurate counting of TCR cDNA molecules. Specific primers in the conserved constant-segment region were used to synthesize first-strand cDNA for the TCR alpha and beta chains. Each cDNA library was double barcoded, with a SMART-Mk sample barcode plus Illumina barcodes, to control for contamination. TruSeq adapter sequences, together with Illumina sample barcodes, were added in two successive PCR steps. The TCR alpha and beta cDNA libraries were sequenced on the Illumina HiSeq platform using custom primers. The source study handled its data this way. Unique molecular identifiers were extracted from raw reads with MiGEC, and CDR3 positions were determined with MiXCR. For each individual, recombination models were inferred using an EM algorithm with the repgenHMM and IGoR tools. The tcR package in R was used for shared clonotype analysis, with sharing normalized by the product of cloneset sizes. To study raw recombination free of thymic and clonal selection effects, out-of-frame nonproductive sequences were analyzed. Through fastp at Q25 and MiXCR, TCRdb rebuilt clones from the public reads, retaining in-frame beta chains. When rows share a CDR3 protein, they turn into one entry using the most common DNA and genes. The V and J calls and clone size come from TCRdb's table, not from the authors' own analysis. The sample table records around 490,000 distinct CDR3 sequences; approximately 20% of these occur just once. The ten largest clones take up 0.45% to 0.5% of the sample.

The paper as a whole reports these results and caveats: A weaker excess of twin sharing was found in beta out-of-frame sequences because the signal-to-noise ratio was lowered by fewer shared sequences. Recombination models systematically underestimated out-of-frame TCR alpha sharing in monozygotic twins but agreed with sharing between unrelated individuals. Fewer insertions were carried by abundant cord blood beta clonotypes; a weaker similar trend was observed in young adult naive repertoires, while no such trend was observed in memory repertoires. Zero-insertion analyses could be partly confounded by invariant T cells such as MAIT and iNKT, though diverse VJ usage argued against such confounding for most clonotypes. Compared with coincidental sharing between unrelated individuals, an excess of low generation-probability sequences was observed among out-of-frame TCR alpha sequences shared between twins. Because the same donors could not be followed over many years, conclusions were based on cross-sectional statistical analysis.

These same records also appear under a second study, on yellow fever vaccine responses in identical twins. According to the second study: According to the authors, in identical twins the way T cells responded to vaccination appeared partly convergent and partly personalized. In the study, vaccine-responding T cell clones were precisely tracked in identical twins.

This sequence uses TRBV20-1 and TRBJ2-1; TRBD2 lines up with 7 middle nucleotides. The TCR originated in a woman younger than 30 in good health. The sequencing input was CD4+ T cells sorted from blood. The sequence in DNA is TGCAGTGCTCTCCAAGCGGGGAGCTACAATGAGCAGTTCTTC. This sequence encodes CSALQAGSYNEQFF.